This T cell receptor (beta chain) was recorded in a study of vaccination effects on CD4 cells after COVID-19. As for the study in general: A couple of convalescent pre-vaccine samples were taken 142 and 148 days post-diagnosis. General observations from the study: Long after vaccination, the clones induced by infection and by vaccine shrank markedly in size.

Repertoires were generated with immunoSEQ multiplex PCR, while TCRdb's copy carries only in-frame clones and drops some. The sample includes about 37,000 clones, 73% of them seen just once. Comments on this clone: The antigen is unknown.

The V end lost 6 bases, the J end lost 4 bases, and 13 bases lay between the germline ends. Per the germline V gene, CDR1 is KGHSH and CDR2 is LQKENI. The CDR3 consists of 14 residues. Antigen-specific CD4+ T cells were expanded (with viral peptide pools) by the ViraFEST assay ahead of sequencing. Investigators separated out CD4+ T cells once about eleven days of culture had passed. This individual tested PCR-positive for SARS-CoV-2 infection between March and December 2020. PBMC were cultured at around 2 million per well with approximately 9 IU/ml IL-2 and roughly 10 ug/ml peptides. On day 3 and again on day 7, half the medium was replaced with IL-2 medium.

The chain is built from TRBV18 and TRBJ2-1; TRBD2 might be the D (6 bases). The sample consisted of CD4+ T cells from PBMCs cultured with a peptide pool, taken before COVID-19 vaccination. This clonotype was obtained from a human donor who had a prior SARS-CoV-2 infection. Here the CDR3 DNA reads TGTGCCAGCTCCCCGGGACTTGTTTACAATGAGCAGTTCTTC. Protein sequence: CASSPGLVYNEQFF.